A selection of T cell receptor beta chains follows, all from one sample in a study of T-cell memory formation after mild COVID-19. MiXCR, run by TCRdb on the 5' RACE reads, gives a single entry per CDR3 protein. The top ten hold approximately 12% of the sample, which has about 160,000 distinct CDR3 sequences, less than 40% seen once. What was sequenced was PBMCs or a T cell subset sorted from them (not recorded which). The source is an adult woman who had mild COVID-19 (a few samples of this study predate the infection). Cell type and time point are not known. Both conserved end residues are part of each CDR3. A row's size may be missing; if present it is once, few, many or a size class.

CDR3 length,clone size,V gene,J gene,CDR3 protein
15,.,TRBV6-5,TRBJ1-1,CASNWRPGVNTEAFF
14,few,TRBV28,TRBJ1-2,CASSRWTDNYGYTF
16,.,TRBV3-1,TRBJ2-7,CASSQGSGLAGGEQYF
17,.,TRBV19,TRBJ1-5,CASSMEGMSGSNQPQHF
15,.,TRBV20-1,TRBJ2-3,CSARQRLARTDTQYF
17,.,TRBV7-9,TRBJ2-1,CASSFRASGGDYNEQFF
14,few,TRBV11-3,TRBJ2-5,CASSPGTRRETQYF
16,.,TRBV5-1,TRBJ2-7,CASSLSQLAGNYEQYF
15,few,TRBV7-2,TRBJ2-5,CASSLIRSAQETQYF
15,few,TRBV24-1,TRBJ2-3,CATSGLAEETDTQYF
13,.,TRBV7-2,TRBJ2-7,CASSPPAFYEQYF
17,.,TRBV7-2,TRBJ2-1,CASSSRRGARSYNEQFF
15,.,TRBV2,TRBJ2-7,CASSKEQGGDYEQYF
17,few,TRBV5-1,TRBJ2-3,CASSLTGNAEGTDTQYF
19,few,TRBV11-2,TRBJ2-3,CASSLAFLAGGRNADTQYF
11,.,TRBV30,TRBJ2-2,CAWSDTGELFF
17,.,TRBV6-2/TRBV6-3,TRBJ2-6,CASTELAAVSGANVLTF
15,.,TRBV7-8,TRBJ2-3,CASQAFGIVPDTQYF
16,.,TRBV5-5,TRBJ2-5,CASSFVGGRSRETQYF
16,.,TRBV5-1,TRBJ2-5,CASSLAVVEAQETQYF
13,few,TRBV5-1,TRBJ1-1,CASSLQGATEAFF
15,few,TRBV29-1,TRBJ1-2,CSVYVGDAPLYGYTF
15,.,TRBV2,TRBJ1-2,CASSYTTGGGYGYTF
16,few,TRBV7-2,TRBJ2-7,CASSLGGGLPRLEQYF
15,.,TRBV30,TRBJ1-5,CAWSPGVNSNQPQHF
18,.,TRBV12-3/TRBV12-4,TRBJ2-1,CASSSRTSGGLIRNEQFF
15,few,TRBV5-1,TRBJ2-7,CASSFGDRSSYEQYF
14,.,TRBV7-2,TRBJ1-2,CASREGQGSNGYTF
13,few,TRBV29-1,TRBJ2-7,CSVLGAGSYEQYF
16,.,TRBV6-5,TRBJ2-1,CASTSAPGVSYNEQFF
15,many,TRBV7-9,TRBJ2-2,CASSLDPTVPRELFF
15,.,TRBV29-1,TRBJ2-5,CSVEDLEGVQETQYF
11,.,TRBV29-1,TRBJ2-7,CSVGDGYEQYF
15,.,TRBV11-2,TRBJ1-1,CASSLVGTGNTEAFF
18,.,TRBV5-5,TRBJ1-5,CASSLFGLGGGSNQPQHF
16,few,TRBV27,TRBJ2-3,CASSLSGSPSTDTQYF
12,.,TRBV12-3/TRBV12-4,TRBJ1-1,CASSFSRVDAFF
16,.,TRBV5-1,TRBJ2-3,CASSLGLGDRTDTQYF
12,once,TRBV19,TRBJ2-7,CASSVTGYEQYF
13,.,TRBV20-1,TRBJ2-7,CSAPRGSDYEQYF